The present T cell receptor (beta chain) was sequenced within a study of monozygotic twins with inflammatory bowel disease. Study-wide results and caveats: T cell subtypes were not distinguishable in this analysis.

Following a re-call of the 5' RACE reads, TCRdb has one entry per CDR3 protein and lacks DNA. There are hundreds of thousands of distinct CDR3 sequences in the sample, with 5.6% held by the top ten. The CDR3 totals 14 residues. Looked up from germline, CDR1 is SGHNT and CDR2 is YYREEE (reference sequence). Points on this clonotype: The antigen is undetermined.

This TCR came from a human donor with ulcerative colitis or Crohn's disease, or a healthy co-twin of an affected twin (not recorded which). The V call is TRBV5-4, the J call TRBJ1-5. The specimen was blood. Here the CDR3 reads CASSLDGSRQPQHF.